A selection of T cell receptor beta chains follows, all from one sample in a study of T-cell memory formation after mild COVID-19. A single record per CDR3 protein comes from TCRdb applying MiXCR to the 5' RACE reads. In the table there are some 600,000 distinct CDR3 sequences, about 18% of which are singletons. Sequencing was carried out using PBMCs or a T cell subset sorted from them (not recorded which). Source of these receptors: an adult woman who had mild COVID-19 (a few samples of this study predate the infection). Cell type and time point are not known. The CDR3 runs from the conserved cysteine through the conserved F or W. Each record gives: V gene, J gene, D gene, clone size, CDR3 protein, CDR3 DNA. D genes are given only for firm matches. Clone sizes are given selectively: once, few, many, or a class where the clone is expanded.

TRBV7-6	TRBJ2-7	-	-	CASSPHVGDFYEQYF	TGTGCCAGCAGTCCCCATGTTGGGGATTTCTACGAGCAGTACTTC
TRBV9	TRBJ2-5	TRBD2	-	CASSEGLAGAETQYF	TGTGCCAGCAGCGAGGGACTAGCGGGGGCAGAGACCCAGTACTTC
TRBV20-1	TRBJ2-5	-	few	CSARDQAEKTQYF	TGCAGTGCTAGAGATCAGGCAGAGAAGACCCAGTACTTC
TRBV5-5	TRBJ2-7	TRBD1	few	CASSSRTGFSYEQYF	TGTGCCAGCAGCTCGAGGACAGGGTTCTCCTACGAGCAGTACTTC
TRBV15	TRBJ2-1	-	many	CATSREGRSYNEQFF	TGTGCCACCAGCAGAGAAGGTCGCTCCTACAATGAGCAGTTCTTC
TRBV7-6	TRBJ2-7	-	many	CASSLGNDGYEQYF	TGTGCCAGCAGCTTAGGGAATGACGGATACGAGCAGTACTTC
TRBV4-1	TRBJ2-7	TRBD2	-	CASSQDIAGAGYEQYF	TGCGCCAGCAGCCAAGATATAGCGGGGGCAGGTTACGAGCAGTACTTC
TRBV10-2	TRBJ1-1	TRBD1	-	CASSPRGFRAFF	TGCGCCAGCAGCCCCAGGGGGTTTAGGGCTTTCTTT
TRBV7-8	TRBJ1-1	-	-	CASSLRILTRNTEAFF	TGTGCCAGCAGCTTAAGGATCTTAACCCGGAACACTGAAGCTTTCTTT
TRBV24-1	TRBJ2-1	TRBD1	-	CATSDYRAGGSEQFF	TGTGCCACCAGTGACTATCGAGCAGGGGGTAGTGAGCAGTTCTTC
TRBV4-1	TRBJ1-4	-	once	CASSQVRQPDEKLFF	TGCGCCAGCAGCCAAGTTCGACAGCCGGATGAAAAACTGTTTTTT
TRBV24-1	TRBJ1-1	TRBD1	-	CATSVSGRGDTEAFF	TGTGCCACCAGTGTAAGCGGCAGGGGGGACACTGAAGCTTTCTTT
TRBV9	TRBJ2-3	TRBD1	few	CASSELGQAPTDTQYF	TGTGCCAGCAGCGAGCTGGGACAGGCTCCCACAGATACGCAGTATTTT
TRBV6-5	TRBJ2-1	TRBD2	-	CASRGGPSEQFF	TGTGCCAGCAGGGGAGGGCCATCCGAGCAGTTCTTC
TRBV7-9	TRBJ1-5	TRBD1	once	CASSPDRWQPQHF	TGTGCCAGCAGCCCGGACAGGTGGCAGCCCCAGCATTTT
TRBV7-9	TRBJ2-3	-	-	CASSLGASVSWDTQYF	TGTGCCAGCAGCCTGGGGGCTAGCGTATCCTGGGATACGCAGTATTTT
TRBV5-6	TRBJ1-1	-	few	CASSLTGTGEAFF	TGTGCCAGCAGCTTGACGGGAACAGGTGAAGCTTTCTTT
TRBV7-2	TRBJ2-3	-	-	CASSYGPSITDTQYF	TGTGCCAGCAGCTACGGACCCTCGATCACAGATACGCAGTATTTT
TRBV24-1	TRBJ2-3	TRBD2	-	CATSATGGPTDTQYF	TGTGCCACCAGTGCAACGGGAGGGCCTACAGATACGCAGTATTTT
TRBV7-3	TRBJ2-2	-	few	CASSQQGTQTGELFF	TGTGCCAGCAGCCAACAAGGGACCCAGACCGGGGAGCTGTTTTTT
TRBV7-9	TRBJ1-1	-	many	CASSLELRNTEAFF	TGTGCCAGCAGCTTAGAACTGAGGAACACTGAAGCTTTCTTT
TRBV2	TRBJ2-5	-	-	CASIWGETQYF	TGTGCCAGCATCTGGGGGGAGACCCAGTACTTC
TRBV7-2	TRBJ2-5	TRBD1	once	CASSFSPGTGKETQYF	TGTGCCAGCAGCTTCTCCCCCGGGACAGGGAAAGAGACCCAGTACTTC
TRBV3-1	TRBJ2-7	-	few	CASSPSGEGSYEQYF	TGTGCCAGCAGCCCCTCAGGGGAGGGGTCCTACGAGCAGTACTTC
TRBV9	TRBJ2-2	TRBD2	-	CASSVEVGGKLGELFF	TGTGCCAGCAGCGTAGAAGTCGGGGGGAAATTGGGAGAGCTGTTTTTT
TRBV6-2/TRBV6-3	TRBJ2-7	-	-	CASDSSYEQYF	TGTGCCAGCGACAGCTCCTACGAGCAGTACTTC
TRBV5-1	TRBJ1-4	TRBD1	few	CASSLSDRVGEKLFF	TGCGCCAGCAGCTTGTCGGACAGGGTCGGTGAAAAACTGTTTTTT
TRBV29-1	TRBJ2-7	-	few	CSVDLPGIPYEQYF	TGCAGCGTTGACCTCCCCGGGATTCCCTACGAGCAGTACTTC
TRBV7-8	TRBJ2-1	TRBD2	few	CASGYMAGGPHEQFF	TGTGCCAGCGGATACATGGCGGGAGGGCCCCATGAGCAGTTCTTC
TRBV19	TRBJ2-7	-	-	CASSQAGRNYEQYF	TGTGCCAGTAGTCAGGCAGGGAGGAACTACGAGCAGTACTTC
TRBV5-1	TRBJ2-7	-	few	CASSLETGVREQYF	TGCGCCAGCAGCTTGGAGACAGGAGTACGGGAGCAGTACTTC
TRBV12-3/TRBV12-4	TRBJ1-1	-	-	CASSLGSGAMNTEAFF	TGTGCCAGCAGTTTGGGTTCTGGAGCCATGAACACTGAAGCTTTCTTT
TRBV11-3	TRBJ2-5	TRBD2	few	CASSFPGLEVQETQYF	TGTGCCAGCAGCTTCCCGGGACTAGAGGTCCAAGAGACCCAGTACTTC
TRBV27	TRBJ2-7	TRBD2	few	CASSLGPGLVLSEQYF	TGTGCCAGCAGTTTAGGTCCCGGACTAGTCCTTTCCGAGCAGTACTTC
TRBV6-2/TRBV6-3	TRBJ2-6	-	few	CASSYASSLSGANVLTF	TGTGCCAGCAGTTACGCGTCCAGTCTCTCTGGGGCCAACGTCCTGACTTTC
TRBV13	TRBJ2-5	TRBD1	few	CASSFGTGQETQYF	TGTGCCAGCAGCTTTGGGACAGGGCAAGAGACCCAGTACTTC
TRBV4-1	TRBJ1-5	TRBD1	few	CASSQQGARKPQHF	TGCGCCAGCAGCCAACAGGGGGCACGGAAGCCCCAGCATTTT
TRBV24-1	TRBJ2-1	-	-	CATSAWEWGASGNEQFF	TGTGCCACCAGTGCCTGGGAATGGGGGGCCTCAGGGAATGAGCAGTTCTTC
TRBV7-9	TRBJ1-4	TRBD1	-	CASSRDSRGKLFF	TGTGCCAGCAGCCGGGACAGCCGGGGAAAACTGTTTTTT
TRBV5-1	TRBJ1-1	-	few	CASSLEVPPNTEAFF	TGCGCCAGCAGCTTGGAGGTCCCTCCGAACACTGAAGCTTTCTTT
TRBV12-3/TRBV12-4	TRBJ1-5	TRBD1	-	CASRMGQIRGYSNQPQHF	TGTGCCAGCAGGATGGGACAGATCAGGGGCTATAGCAATCAGCCCCAGCATTTT
TRBV5-5	TRBJ1-2	-	-	CASSFWETGGYTF	TGTGCCAGCAGCTTTTGGGAAACGGGTGGCTACACCTTC
TRBV4-3	TRBJ2-1	TRBD2	-	CASSQELAGTSNEQFF	TGCGCCAGCAGCCAAGAACTAGCGGGAACCAGCAATGAGCAGTTCTTC
TRBV20-1	TRBJ2-3	-	-	CSTLGGTDTQYF	TGCAGTACCTTGGGCGGCACAGATACGCAGTATTTT
TRBV12-3/TRBV12-4	TRBJ1-1	-	few	CASSFNVNTEAFF	TGTGCCAGCAGTTTCAACGTGAACACTGAAGCTTTCTTT
TRBV6-1	TRBJ1-5	TRBD1	few	CASSEAFRGPQPQHF	TGTGCCAGCAGTGAAGCTTTCAGGGGGCCCCAGCCCCAGCATTTT
TRBV12-3/TRBV12-4	TRBJ2-7	-	few	CASSPSRGGEQYF	TGTGCCAGCAGTCCCTCCAGGGGAGGCGAGCAGTACTTC
TRBV13	TRBJ2-5	-	few	CASSPEASQETQYF	TGTGCCAGCTCCCCCGAGGCCTCCCAAGAGACCCAGTACTTC
TRBV10-3	TRBJ2-1	-	-	CAITEGPARNEQFF	TGTGCCATCACCGAGGGACCCGCGCGGAATGAGCAGTTCTTC
TRBV4-3	TRBJ2-3	TRBD1	-	CASSRQTGASDTQYF	TGCGCCAGCAGCCGACAAACAGGGGCCAGTGATACGCAGTATTTT